Shown below are 25 T cell receptor beta chains from a single sample sequenced in a study of cytomegalovirus exposure and HLA in healthy donors. The PCR ran on 60 Vbeta and 13 Jbeta primers. Generated by immunoSEQ multiplex PCR, the TCRdb table keeps only in-frame clones and is missing some. Here the sample spans 100,000 to 150,000 clones, around 80% being singletons. Sequencing used PBMCs. These receptor sequences come from a female donor in good health and CMV-seronegative.

V gene TRBV28 combines with J gene TRBJ2-7; possible D gene TRBD2, 5 bases. Between the trimmed V and J ends, which lost 5 bases and 6 bases, there was a span of 11 bases. CDR1 is MDHEN and CDR2 is SYDVKM in the germline V gene. The CDR3 is 12 amino acids. CDR3 DNA: TGTGCCAGCAGTCCCCCTCGGGGCGAGCAGTACTTC. Amino acids: CASSPPRGEQYF.

The rearrangement uses TRBV5-1 and TRBJ2-5, with 7 bases lining up with TRBD1. The V and J ends lost 4 bases and 0 bases, in that order; junction bases with no gene match: 6. CDR1 is SGHRS and CDR2 is YFSETQ in the germline V gene. The CDR3 is 15 amino acids. Here the CDR3 reads CASSPGTAYQETQYF. CDR3 sequence (DNA): TGCGCCAGCAGCCCCGGGACAGCGTACCAAGAGACCCAGTACTTC.

V is TRBV5-6 and J is TRBJ1-2, with D perhaps TRBD1 (5 bases). This CDR3 is built from 13 residues. Germline V gene lookup returns CDR1 SGHDT and CDR2 YYEEEE. With 4 bases removed from V and 8 bases from J, the gap between germline ends came to 15 bases. The CDR3 bases are TGTGCCAGCAGCCCCGGGGGGGTCTACGGCTACACCTTC. Its protein is CASSPGGVYGYTF.

This sequence joins TRBV2 and TRBJ1-1; 7 nucleotides agree with TRBD1. This CDR3 has 14 residues. Germline V gene data show CDR1 as SNHLY and CDR2 as FYNNEI. V gave up 4 bases and J gave up 4 bases; unmatched junction bases: 6. CDR3 sequence (DNA): TGTGCCAGCAGTGTTTCAGGGGGAGGCACTGAAGCTTTCTTT. Translated: CASSVSGGGTEAFF.

This clone came up a few times. The chain joins TRBV10-3 to TRBJ2-1; TRBD2 agrees at 8 bases. The ends lost 4 bases at V and 6 bases at J; junction bases unmatched: 5. Germline V gene lookup returns CDR1 ENHRY and CDR2 SYGVKD. CDR3 length: 14 amino acids. CDR3 amino acids: CAISGSGRGNEQFF. In nucleotides, the CDR3 is TGTGCCATCAGTGGGTCCGGGAGGGGCAATGAGCAGTTCTTC.

A single count supports this clone. This rearrangement joins TRBV5-6 to TRBJ2-3; D is unclear. CDR3 size: 16 residues. Trimming left V 0 bases short and J 0 bases short, with 11 bases between. Germline CDR1 reads SGHDT; CDR2 reads YYEEEE. The CDR3 DNA sequence: TGTGCCAGCAGCTTGGGTGACACCTATAGCACAGATACGCAGTATTTT. This translates into CASSLGDTYSTDTQYF.

This clone has more than one count but fewer than ten. The V gene is TRBV6-5, the J gene TRBJ1-6; D unresolved. Germline loops: CDR1 MNHEY, CDR2 SVGAGI. The length of the CDR3 is 15 residues. V shed 0 bases and J shed 4 bases, with 7 bases lying between them. The CDR3 spells CASSYSPEYNSPLHF. CDR3 sequence (DNA): TGTGCCAGCAGTTACTCTCCAGAATATAATTCACCCCTCCACTTT.

The CDR3, as DNA: TGTGCCACCAGCAGACTAGGGGCTGGGGCTACAGATACGCAGTATTTT. Protein product: CATSRLGAGATDTQYF. The V and J genes are TRBV15 and TRBJ2-3; possibly TRBD1 for D (5 bases). CDR3 size: 16 residues. Germline V gives CDR1 LNHNV, CDR2 YYDKDF (reference sequence). V lost 2 bases, J lost 3 bases, and 15 bases lay in between. Filled out from reference TRBV15 and TRBJ2-3, the complete variable domain reads DAMVIQNPRYQVTQFGKPVTLSCSQTLNHNVMYWYQQKSSQAPKLLFHYYDKDFNNEADTPDNFQSRRPNTSFCFLDIRSPGLGDTAMYLCATSRLGAGATDTQYFGPGTRLTVL.

The V call is TRBV27, the J call TRBJ2-1, with 7 positions matching TRBD1. Germline V gives CDR1 MNHEY, CDR2 SMNVEV (reference sequence). CDR3 length: 15 amino acids. V shed 5 bases, J shed 6 bases, and the junction held 10 bases outside the gene matches. The DNA of the CDR3 is TGTGCCAGCAGTCTAGGACAGGCCCCGGGCAATGAGCAGTTCTTC. Protein product: CASSLGQAPGNEQFF.

The chain is built from TRBV4-1 and TRBJ2-2, with a weak D call TRBD2 (6 bases). The germline V gene has CDR1 MGHRA and CDR2 YSYEKL. V was clipped by 3 bases and J by 8 bases, with 7 bases between them. This CDR3 spans 12 amino acids. CDR3 region: CASSHGGGELFF. In nucleotides, the CDR3 is TGCGCCAGCAGCCACGGGGGTGGGGAGCTGTTTTTT.

CDR3 bases: TGTGCCAGCATGCGGGAGGGTAGCGGCTACACCTTC. Amino acids: CASMREGSGYTF. The chain carries TRBV2 and TRBJ1-2; D call uncertain. This CDR3 region has 12 residues. Germline V CDR1 and CDR2: SNHLY, FYNNEI. V was shortened by 7 bases and J by 8 bases, with 14 bases between the two germline ends.

The chain has TRBV7-2 and TRBJ1-4; perhaps TRBD1 as D (5 bases). Looked up from germline, CDR1 is SGHTA and CDR2 is FQGNSA. Trimming removed 3 bases at V and 7 bases at J, with 12 bases between. The CDR3 extends over 14 amino acids. CDR3 sequence reads: CASSFSIQGEKLFF. The CDR3 nucleotides read TGTGCCAGCAGCTTTTCCATCCAGGGTGAAAAACTGTTTTTT.

The J gene is TRBJ2-1, the V gene TRBV10-3, with 14 bases aligning to TRBD2. V trimming: 6 bases; J trimming: 7 bases; junction bases outside the gene matches: 5. This CDR3 comprises 15 residues. Germline V gene lookup returns CDR1 ENHRY and CDR2 SYGVKD. The CDR3 protein is CAIRGTSGSVNEQFF. The CDR3 DNA follows: TGTGCCATCAGGGGGACTAGCGGGAGTGTTAATGAGCAGTTCTTC.

This clone was picked up one time. This chain links TRBV30 with TRBJ1-3; possibly TRBD1 for D (5 bases). The CDR3 extends over 15 amino acids. Germline V gene lookup returns CDR1 GTSNPN and CDR2 SVGIG (reference sequence). Deletions cut 2 bases from V and 4 bases from J, with 15 bases between. CDR3 coding DNA: TGTGCCTGGAGTTGGGGGGTCATCAGCGGAAACACCATATATTTT. Amino acid sequence: CAWSWGVISGNTIYF.

The sample holds a few counts of this clone. This chain links TRBV19 with TRBJ1-1; D is ambiguous. V dropped 5 bases and J dropped 0 bases, with 10 bases sitting between them. Germline CDR1 and CDR2: LNHDA and SQIVND (reference sequence). This CDR3 contains 14 residues. The CDR3 DNA reads as TGTGCCAGTAGTGGAGGCCCAATGAACACTGAAGCTTTCTTT. It translates to CASSGGPMNTEAFF.

J is TRBJ1-1 and V is TRBV2; D might be TRBD1 (6 bases). CDR1 and CDR2 (germline): SNHLY, FYNNEI. The CDR3 runs to 16 residues. V was shortened by 2 bases and J by 3 bases, with 16 bases between the two germline ends. CDR3 protein: CASSERGGEIDTEAFF. The CDR3 nucleotides read TGTGCCAGCAGTGAAAGGGGGGGGGAAATTGACACTGAAGCTTTCTTT.

The chain recombines TRBV28 with TRBJ2-7; D is unclear. Germline V gives CDR1 MDHEN, CDR2 SYDVKM. Deletions cut 5 bases from V and 1 base from J, with 12 bases between. The CDR3 has 14 amino acids. This CDR3 reads CASSQPRISYEQYF. The CDR3 bases are TGTGCCAGCAGTCAACCGAGGATTTCCTACGAGCAGTACTTC.

This CDR3 reads CASSVVGSSVYNEQFF. CDR3 DNA sequence: TGTGCCAGCAGCGTAGTAGGGTCTAGCGTATACAATGAGCAGTTCTTC. The gene calls are TRBV9 and TRBJ2-1, with a tentative D call TRBD2 (6 bases). This CDR3 contains 16 residues. V shed 0 bases and J shed 4 bases, with 14 bases lying between them. CDR1 is SGDLS and CDR2 is YYNGEE in the germline V gene.

The chain has TRBV27 and TRBJ2-5; D perhaps matches TRBD1 (8 bases). The V gene's germline CDR1 is MNHEY and CDR2 SMNVEV (reference sequence). The CDR3 runs 13 residues. V dropped 6 bases and J dropped 11 bases, with 19 bases sitting between them. Here the CDR3 reads CASSPQGAGEQYF. The CDR3 DNA reads as TGTGCCAGCAGCCCTCAGGGGGCGGGGGAGCAGTACTTC.

This clone was counted between two and nine times. The chain links TRBV7-3 to TRBJ2-1; a weak D match, TRBD1 (5 bases). Germline loops: CDR1 SGHTA, CDR2 FQGTGA. CDR3 length: 13 residues. The V gene lost 5 bases and the J gene lost 4 bases, with 9 bases spanning the gap. The CDR3 is CASSVTGYNEQFF. The CDR3 bases are TGTGCCAGCAGCGTTACAGGTTACAATGAGCAGTTCTTC. Based on the CDR3 plus reference TRBV7-3 and TRBJ2-1, the full variable domain is GAGVSQTPSNKVTEKGKYVELRCDPISGHTALYWYRQSLGQGPEFLIYFQGTGAADDSGLPNDRFFAVRPEGSVSTLKIQRTERGDSAVYLCASSVTGYNEQFFGPGTRLTVL.

This sequence joins TRBV7-2 and TRBJ2-3; the D is unclear. CDR1 is SGHTA and CDR2 is FQGNSA in the germline V gene. Trimming shortened V by 4 bases and J by 2 bases, and 16 bases separated the two germline ends. The CDR3 has 16 residues. DNA for the CDR3: TGTGCCAGCAGCTCTAGGTCTGCCAAAGACACAGATACGCAGTATTTT. It is translated as CASSSRSAKDTDTQYF.

This sequence joins TRBV18 and TRBJ1-2; 7 nucleotides line up with TRBD1. Germline CDR1 KGHSH, CDR2 LQKENI. V trimming: 0 bases; J trimming: 7 bases; junction bases outside the gene matches: 2. The CDR3 has 13 residues. The CDR3 region is CASSPPQGFGYTF. Here the CDR3 DNA reads TGTGCCAGCTCACCACCACAGGGGTTTGGCTACACCTTC.

This chain connects TRBV11-2 to TRBJ2-7, with D possibly matching TRBD2 (5 bases). Trimming cost V 5 bases and J 4 bases, with 21 bases left between them. The CDR3 loop spans 16 amino acids. Germline V gene sequence: CDR1 SGHAT, CDR2 FQNNGV. CDR3 coding DNA: TGTGCCAGCAGCCGAGGGTTTGGAGGTTCACGATACGAGCAGTACTTC. Translated: CASSRGFGGSRYEQYF.

The chain joins TRBV9 to TRBJ2-3; 8 bases match TRBD2. J lost 2 bases, V lost 4 bases, and 3 bases had no gene match. The length of the CDR3 is 14 residues. The germline gives CDR1 SGDLS, CDR2 YYNGEE. This CDR3 reads CASSFSGTTDTQYF. The DNA of the CDR3 is TGTGCCAGCAGCTTTAGCGGGACCACAGATACGCAGTATTTT.

This sequence joins TRBV7-2 and TRBJ2-5, with a possible D match to TRBD1 (7 bases). The J call could be wrong; TRBJ2-7 is a better fit for the DNA end. In germline, CDR1 is SGHTA, CDR2 FQGNSA. The CDR3 consists of 14 residues. CDR3 coding DNA: TGTGCCAGCAGCTTACAGGGGGGCTCCTACGAGCAGTACTTC. Residues: CASSLQGGSYEQYF.